The 13 T cell receptor beta chains in this list originate from one sample, sequenced in a study of glioma-infiltrating T cells. TCR alpha and beta CDR3 regions were amplified from RNA using iRepertoire nested multiplex PCR. TCRdb re-called the multiplex PCR reads with MiXCR, one entry per CDR3 protein. Of 90,000 to 110,000 distinct CDR3 sequences in the sample, around 25% are singletons; the top ten hold around 30%. Sequencing used glioma tissue, nonneoplastic brain tissue, or PBMCs (not recorded which). These receptors originate from a human donor with low-grade glioma or glioblastoma, undergoing nonglioma brain surgery, or in good health (not recorded which).

This clonotype was seen ten or more times. The chain combines TRBV27 with TRBJ1-2; no clear D gene. Germline-derived CDR1 and CDR2 are MNHEY and SMNVEV (reference sequence). The CDR3 sequence is 14 residues long. The V gene lost 6 bases and the J gene lost 4 bases, with 15 bases spanning the gap. This chain's CDR3 is CASSHHPPSYGYTF. The CDR3 DNA reads TGTGCCAGCAGCCACCACCCCCCGAGCTATGGCTACACCTTC.

Many counts were recorded for this clonotype. This sequence joins TRBV28 and TRBJ2-1; TRBD2 matches 11 bases. Germline assignment: CDR1 MDHEN and CDR2 SYDVKM. This CDR3 has 15 amino acids. Trimming at V came to 2 bases and at J to 6 bases, leaving 3 bases not matched to a gene. The CDR3 DNA follows: TGTGCCAGCAGTTTAGTCCTAGCGGGAGGCAATGAGCAGTTCTTC. The encoded protein is CASSLVLAGGNEQFF.

Points on this clonotype: Possible read error: a much larger clone is one base away. V and J are TRBV28 and TRBJ2-2; unclear D gene. CDR1 MDHEN and CDR2 SYDVKM come from the germline V gene. V dropped 7 bases and J dropped 7 bases, with 10 bases sitting between them. The CDR3 sequence is 12 residues long. The CDR3 protein is CASNLLVGELFF. For the CDR3, the DNA is TGTGCCAGCAACCTTCTAGTCGGGGAGCTGTTTTTT.

In the case of this clonotype: Since the CDR3 does not end with the conserved phenylalanine or tryptophan, this likely comes from a read error. This chain's CDR3 is CASSPRAGVKYEQYL. CDR3 sequence (DNA): TGTGCCAGCAGCCCCCGAGCGGGGGTAAAGTACGAGCAGTACCTC. The chain joins TRBV11-1 to TRBJ2-7; TRBD2 aligns across 8 bases. Trimming removed 5 bases from V and 4 bases from J; junction bases left unmatched: 10. The CDR3 length is 15 residues. From germline, CDR1 is SGHAT and CDR2 FQDESV (reference sequence).

As to this clonotype: Being one base from a much bigger clone, this may be a read error. The chain recombines TRBV10-3 with TRBJ1-1, with 7 bases identical to TRBD1. The V gene's germline CDR1 is ENHRY and CDR2 SYGVKD. This CDR3 contains 14 residues. This CDR3 is CAISRQGLNTEALF. CDR3 in DNA: TGTGCCATCAGCCGACAGGGCTTGAACACTGAAGCTCTCTTT.

About this clonotype: A much larger clone differs by one base, so this may be a read error. The chain recombines TRBV18 with TRBJ1-5, with D unresolved. Trimming removed 2 bases at V and 3 bases at J, with 11 bases between. The length of the CDR3 is 15 residues. Looked up from germline, CDR1 is KGHSH and CDR2 is LQKENI. This CDR3 reads CASSPSVTINQPQHF. Here the CDR3 DNA reads TGTGCCAGCTCACCAAGCGTGACTATCAATCAGCCCCAGCATTTT.

This clonotype was counted at least ten times. The genes are TRBV14 and TRBJ2-1; TRBD1 is a possible D gene (6 bases). CDR1 and CDR2 from the germline V gene are SGHDN and FVKESK. V lost 4 bases and J lost 2, with 15 bases in between. The CDR3 spans 16 residues. CDR3 sequence reads: CASSPTVGATYNEQFF. The CDR3 nucleotides read TGTGCCAGCAGCCCAACCGTGGGGGCGACCTACAATGAGCAGTTCTTC.

This clonotype was recorded many times. The V gene is TRBV19, the J gene TRBJ1-5; D perhaps matches TRBD1 (5 bases). The CDR3 runs to 16 residues. The germline V gene has CDR1 LNHDA and CDR2 SQIVND (reference sequence). The V gene lost 5 bases and the J gene lost 8 bases, with 22 bases spanning the gap. The CDR3 reads CASSPPERAGNKPQHF. The DNA for the CDR3 is TGTGCCAGTAGTCCCCCGGAGAGGGCAGGGAATAAGCCCCAGCATTTT.

At least ten counts were recorded for this clonotype. V and J are TRBV7-2 and TRBJ2-1; perhaps TRBD2 as D (6 bases). Germline assignment: CDR1 SGHTA and CDR2 FQGNSA. The CDR3 spans 15 residues. Trimming took 3 bases from V and 0 from J, leaving 9 bases between them. CDR3 DNA sequence: TGTGCCAGCAGCTTCGGAGGGAGCTCCTACAATGAGCAGTTCTTC. Protein product: CASSFGGSSYNEQFF.

This clonotype was seen ten or more times. V is TRBV28 and J is TRBJ2-3, with TRBD2 matching 9 bases. V was pared by 5 bases and J by 4 bases, with 13 bases of the junction left unmatched. This CDR3 is 17 amino acids long. Germline V gene data show CDR1 as MDHEN and CDR2 as SYDVKM. The CDR3 region is CASSPRMTSGTADTQYF. The DNA of the CDR3 is TGTGCCAGCAGTCCTCGTATGACTAGCGGAACCGCAGATACGCAGTATTTT.

With respect to this clonotype: This may come from a read error, since a much larger clone is one base off. The chain carries TRBV5-4 and TRBJ1-1, with D perhaps TRBD1 (5 bases). Germline values: CDR1 SGHNT, CDR2 YYREEE (reference sequence). This CDR3 contains 14 residues. V lost 5 bases and J lost 3, with 14 bases in between. The chain's CDR3 is CASSLRGDYTEAFF. The CDR3 DNA reads TGTGCCAGCAGTCTGAGAGGGGACTACACTGAAGCTTTCTTT.

The table lists this clonotype with many counts. The chain joins TRBV12-3 or TRBV12-4 to TRBJ2-7; the match to TRBD1 covers 8 bases. V was clipped by 6 bases and J by 0 bases; unmatched bases: 7. CDR3 length equals 15 residues. CDR3 amino acids: CASRAGQGNSYEQYF. The CDR3 DNA follows: TGTGCCAGCAGAGCAGGACAGGGCAACTCCTACGAGCAGTACTTC.

Worth noting for this clonotype: One end of the junction is discordant with germline, which a read error may explain. This chain joins TRBV15 and TRBJ2-3; D is unresolved. The germline V gene encodes CDR1 LNHNV and CDR2 YYDKDF (reference sequence). The CDR3 totals 11 residues. CDR3 residues: CATSLADTRYF. The CDR3 DNA is TGCGCCACCAGCTTAGCAGATACGCGGTATTTT.